This TCR beta chain stems from a study of technical replicates of blood from a few donors (dated by TCRdb to about 2017). Ends trimmed: V by 5 bases, J by 5 bases; bases unmatched to a gene: 14. Inclusive of the bounding cysteine and phenylalanine, the CDR3 is 17 residues long. Just CDR3 DNA is preserved here, 51 bases in frame from base 1. CDR1 SGHAT and CDR2 FQNNGV are derived from the germline V gene. The library relied on the immunoSEQ multiplex PCR assay. In TCRdb, the immuneACCESS table is reduced to in-frame sequences with V and J assigned. These tables do not hold every clone; where another copy was compared, an unresolved V gene accounts for under half, and the others remain unexplained. For this sample there are nearly 95,000 clones; 95% to 97% appear just once. Of the sample, 0.35% to 0.45% falls within the top ten clones. A note on this clone: Its antigen is still unknown. Base-call qualities are not available, and no considerably larger clone is one nucleotide away.

Material for sequencing was T cells isolated from PBMCs. Recombination linked TRBV11-2 to TRBJ1-1, and 10 junction bases match TRBD1. The clonotype originates from a human donor in good health. The DNA is TGTGCCAGCAGCCCACGGGACAGGGGATCCGGGAATACTGAAGCTTTCTTT. Its translation is CASSPRDRGSGNTEAFF.